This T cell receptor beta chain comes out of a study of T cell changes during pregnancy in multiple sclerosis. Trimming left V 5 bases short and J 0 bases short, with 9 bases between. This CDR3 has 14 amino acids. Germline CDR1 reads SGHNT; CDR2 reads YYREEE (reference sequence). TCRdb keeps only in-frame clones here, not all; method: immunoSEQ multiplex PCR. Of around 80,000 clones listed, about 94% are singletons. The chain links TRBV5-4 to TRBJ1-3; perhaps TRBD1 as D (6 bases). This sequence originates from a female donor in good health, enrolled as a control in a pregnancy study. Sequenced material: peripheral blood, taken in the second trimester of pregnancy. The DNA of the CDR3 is TGTGCCAGCAGTTCGGACAGCTCTGGAAACACCATATATTTT. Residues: CASSSDSSGNTIYF.